The rows below give T cell receptor beta chains drawn from one sample of a study of blood T cell repertoires in COVID-19. Generated by immunoSEQ multiplex PCR, the TCRdb table keeps only in-frame clones and is missing some. Of about 100,000 clones in the sample, roughly 80% were seen once. Sequenced input: peripheral blood. These receptors all come from a woman in her 70s with acute or convalescent COVID-19. CDR3s include the opening cysteine and the closing phenylalanine or tryptophan. The D gene is left open where the match is weak. Rows give clone size only sometimes, using once, few, many, or a class for an expanded clone.

d_call	v_call	clone_size	j_call	cdr3_aa	cdr3_nt
TRBD2	TRBV5-4	NA	TRBJ2-1	CASSPNGAGAYNEQFF	TGTGCCAGCAGCCCCAATGGAGCGGGGGCGTACAATGAGCAGTTCTTC
TRBD1	TRBV28	NA	TRBJ1-2	CASSPGTGAYGYTF	TGTGCCAGCAGTCCCGGGACAGGGGCCTATGGCTACACCTTC
NA	TRBV7-9	NA	TRBJ2-1	CASSFLRDNEQFF	TGTGCCAGCAGCTTTCTCAGGGACAATGAGCAGTTCTTC
TRBD1	TRBV19	NA	TRBJ2-2	CASSTRQGANTGELFF	TGTGCCAGTAGTACAAGACAGGGCGCGAACACCGGGGAGCTGTTTTTT
TRBD1	TRBV3-1/TRBV3-2	NA	TRBJ1-1	CASSRRGQGVAFF	TGTGCCAGCAGCCGGAGGGGACAGGGAGTAGCTTTCTTT
NA	TRBV5-5	few	TRBJ1-1	CASSLDSYSLEAFF	TGTGCCAGCAGCCTCGACAGCTATAGCCTTGAAGCTTTCTTT
NA	TRBV9	NA	TRBJ1-3	CASSVDPMVSTIYF	TGTGCCAGCAGCGTAGACCCCATGGTGAGCACCATATATTTT
TRBD2	TRBV7-2	NA	TRBJ2-3	CASSFQRGSTDTQYF	TGTGCCAGCAGCTTCCAGCGGGGAAGCACAGATACGCAGTATTTT
TRBD2	TRBV7-3	NA	TRBJ2-2	CASGGGGDTGELFF	TGTGCCAGCGGCGGCGGGGGTGACACCGGGGAGCTGTTTTTT
NA	TRBV27	NA	TRBJ1-5	CASSLSAGVQPQHF	TGTGCCAGCAGTTTATCCGCAGGGGTTCAGCCCCAGCATTTT
TRBD1	TRBV18	NA	TRBJ2-7	CASSPPGGTGGYEQYF	TGTGCCAGCTCACCACCGGGGGGTACAGGGGGGTACGAGCAGTACTTC
NA	TRBV5-1	NA	TRBJ1-1	CASSREQRNTEAFF	TGCGCCAGCAGCCGGGAACAAAGGAACACTGAAGCTTTCTTT
NA	TRBV6-5	NA	TRBJ1-1	CASSKTGQVNTEAFF	TGTGCCAGCAGTAAAACTGGGCAGGTGAACACTGAAGCTTTCTTT
TRBD1	TRBV6-5	few	TRBJ1-5	CASSQRQGGYQPQHF	TGTGCCAGCAGCCAGCGACAGGGGGGGTATCAGCCCCAGCATTTT
TRBD1	TRBV5-1	NA	TRBJ1-6	CASMGQGGSPLHF	TGCGCCAGCATGGGACAGGGTGGGTCACCCCTCCACTTT
NA	TRBV6-5	NA	TRBJ2-2	CASRTGANTGELFF	TGTGCCAGCAGAACAGGCGCGAACACCGGGGAGCTGTTTTTT
NA	TRBV27	NA	TRBJ2-2	CASGPGASRVTGELFF	TGTGCCAGCGGGCCAGGGGCGTCGAGGGTCACCGGGGAGCTGTTTTTT
NA	TRBV6-2/TRBV6-3	NA	TRBJ1-1	CASSYGSLNTEAFF	TGTGCCAGCAGTTACGGCAGTTTGAACACTGAAGCTTTCTTT
NA	TRBV15	NA	TRBJ2-3	CATSRDQGSDTQYF	TGTGCCACCAGCAGAGATCAGGGAAGCGATACGCAGTATTTT
NA	TRBV20-1	NA	TRBJ1-5	CSASSDSNQPQHF	TGCAGTGCTAGTTCAGATAGCAATCAGCCCCAGCATTTT
TRBD2	TRBV18	once	TRBJ2-1	CASSLSGGLNNEQFF	TGTGCCAGCTCACTTAGCGGGGGCCTCAACAATGAGCAGTTCTTC
NA	TRBV6-1	NA	TRBJ1-5	CASSEVSRSPQHF	TGTGCCAGCAGTGAGGTGTCCCGGAGTCCCCAGCATTTT
NA	TRBV29-1	NA	TRBJ1-1	CSVEDRRKAFF	TGCAGCGTTGAAGATCGGAGAAAAGCTTTCTTT
NA	TRBV28	NA	TRBJ1-2	CASTSGVAYGYTF	TGTGCCAGCACCAGCGGGGTAGCCTATGGCTACACCTTC
NA	TRBV5-4	NA	TRBJ1-2	CASSFLQSSYGYTF	TGTGCCAGCAGCTTTTTACAGAGTAGCTATGGCTACACCTTC
NA	TRBV19	few	TRBJ1-1	CASSTLPGNTEAFF	TGTGCCAGTAGTACGCTCCCGGGGAACACTGAAGCTTTCTTT
TRBD1	TRBV6-5	NA	TRBJ1-6	CASSWGQYNSPLHF	TGTGCCAGCAGTTGGGGACAGTATAATTCACCCCTCCACTTT
TRBD1	TRBV7-2	NA	TRBJ1-3	CASSLGQGTGNTIYF	TGTGCCAGCAGCTTAGGACAGGGGACTGGAAACACCATATATTTT
NA	TRBV27	NA	TRBJ2-3	CASSPPGRGADTQYF	TGTGCCAGCAGTCCGCCCGGCCGGGGTGCAGATACGCAGTATTTT
TRBD2	TRBV6-1	NA	TRBJ2-3	CASSEQAGGLSTDTQYF	TGTGCCAGCAGTGAACAGGCGGGGGGGCTCAGCACAGATACGCAGTATTTT
NA	TRBV30	NA	TRBJ2-2	CAWTQFTGELFF	TGTGCCTGGACGCAGTTCACCGGGGAGCTGTTTTTT
NA	TRBV30	NA	TRBJ2-6	CAWTRLSSGANVLTF	TGTGCCTGGACACGGTTGAGCTCTGGGGCCAACGTCCTGACTTTC
NA	TRBV29-1	few	TRBJ1-2	CSVVAANYGYTF	TGCAGCGTTGTTGCAGCTAACTATGGCTACACCTTC
TRBD2	TRBV7-9	NA	TRBJ2-3	CASRTSGGDTQYF	TGTGCCAGCAGGACTAGCGGGGGAGATACGCAGTATTTT
NA	TRBV3-1/TRBV3-2	few	TRBJ2-5	CASGGSGTPQETQYF	TGTGCCAGCGGAGGGAGCGGGACACCCCAAGAGACCCAGTACTTC
TRBD2	TRBV3-1/TRBV3-2	NA	TRBJ2-7	CASSSPRTRGIYEQYF	TGTGCCAGCAGCTCGCCCCGGACTAGAGGTATATACGAGCAGTACTTC
NA	TRBV2	NA	TRBJ1-4	CAGRQELNEKLFF	TGTGCCGGGCGACAGGAACTTAATGAAAAACTGTTTTTT
NA	TRBV2	NA	TRBJ2-7	CASSDGARYYEQYF	TGTGCCAGCAGTGATGGAGCGCGGTACTACGAGCAGTACTTC
NA	TRBV9	once	TRBJ1-3	CASSRGGAGNTIYF	TGTGCCAGCAGCAGAGGAGGGGCTGGAAACACCATATATTTT
TRBD2	TRBV29-1	NA	TRBJ2-3	CSVNELTSGGADTQYF	TGCAGCGTTAATGAGTTGACTAGCGGGGGGGCGGATACGCAGTATTTT
TRBD2	TRBV7-3	NA	TRBJ2-1	CASSLSRGSYNEQFF	TGTGCCAGCAGCTTATCGCGGGGGTCCTACAATGAGCAGTTCTTC
NA	TRBV27	few	TRBJ2-3	CASSLFRRVGPLTDTQYF	TGTGCCAGCAGTTTATTTCGTCGGGTCGGTCCCTTAACAGATACGCAGTATTTT
TRBD1	TRBV7-2	few	TRBJ1-5	CASSPGQGNQPQHF	TGTGCCAGCAGCCCGGGACAGGGAAATCAGCCCCAGCATTTT
NA	TRBV3-1/TRBV3-2	NA	TRBJ1-1	CASSQVGGNTEAFF	TGTGCCAGCAGCCAAGTCGGGGGGAACACTGAAGCTTTCTTT